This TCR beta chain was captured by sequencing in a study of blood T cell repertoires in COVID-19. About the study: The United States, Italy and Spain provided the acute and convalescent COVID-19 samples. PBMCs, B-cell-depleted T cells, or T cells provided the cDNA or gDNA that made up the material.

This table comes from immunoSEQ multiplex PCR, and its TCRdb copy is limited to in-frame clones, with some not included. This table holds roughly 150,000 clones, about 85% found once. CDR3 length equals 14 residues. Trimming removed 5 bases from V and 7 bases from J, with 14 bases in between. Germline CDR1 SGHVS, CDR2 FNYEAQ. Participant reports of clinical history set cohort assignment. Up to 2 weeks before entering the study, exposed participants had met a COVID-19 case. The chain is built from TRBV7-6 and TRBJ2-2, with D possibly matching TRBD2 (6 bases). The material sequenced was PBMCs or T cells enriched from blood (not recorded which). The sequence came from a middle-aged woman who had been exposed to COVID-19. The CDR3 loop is CASSETSQVGELFF. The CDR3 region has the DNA TGTGCCAGCAGCGAGACTAGTCAGGTCGGGGAGCTGTTTTTT.